This T cell receptor (beta chain) comes out of a study of T cell responses to AZD1222 COVID-19 vaccine. Study-level results: Spike-wide vaccine-associated CD4 TCRs dominated at 160-218 and 743-854. The study sampled repertoires only after the peak T cell response. Spike-specific TCR depth and breadth grew after two AZD1222 doses. Clonal diversity was possibly underestimated, and white British individuals and females predominated among donors.

V dropped 4 bases and J dropped 5; count of bases not matched to a gene: 9. This CDR3 has 17 amino acids. Germline V gene data show CDR1 as LGHDT and CDR2 as YNNKEL (reference sequence). Sequencing used immunoSEQ multiplex PCR; TCRdb keeps in-frame clones, though not all of them. The sample includes roughly 150,000 clones, approximately 92% seen only once; the top ten take more than 1.5%. Worth noting for this clone: What it recognizes is unknown.

This receptor was obtained from an adult in good health. The V and J genes are TRBV3-1 (or the pseudogene TRBV3-2) and TRBJ2-3; 13 bases map to TRBD2. The material sequenced was peripheral blood, taken on day 0 of AZD1222 vaccination. CDR3 in amino acids: CASSPLGLAGVKDTQYF. As DNA, the CDR3 is TGTGCCAGCAGCCCCCTCGGACTAGCGGGGGTTAAAGATACGCAGTATTTT.